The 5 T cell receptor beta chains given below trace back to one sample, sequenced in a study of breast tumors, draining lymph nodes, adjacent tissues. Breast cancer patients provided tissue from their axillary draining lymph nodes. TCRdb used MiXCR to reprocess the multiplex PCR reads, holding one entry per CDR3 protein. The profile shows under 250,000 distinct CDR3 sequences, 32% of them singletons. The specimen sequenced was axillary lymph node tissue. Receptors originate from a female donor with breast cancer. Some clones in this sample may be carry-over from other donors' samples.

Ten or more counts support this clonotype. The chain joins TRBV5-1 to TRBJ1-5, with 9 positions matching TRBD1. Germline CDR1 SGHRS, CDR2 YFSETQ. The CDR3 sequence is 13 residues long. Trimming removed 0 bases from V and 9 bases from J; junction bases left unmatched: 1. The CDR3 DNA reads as TGCGCCAGCAGCTTGGACAGGGGGCGGCCCCAGCATTTT. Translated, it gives CASSLDRGRPQHF.

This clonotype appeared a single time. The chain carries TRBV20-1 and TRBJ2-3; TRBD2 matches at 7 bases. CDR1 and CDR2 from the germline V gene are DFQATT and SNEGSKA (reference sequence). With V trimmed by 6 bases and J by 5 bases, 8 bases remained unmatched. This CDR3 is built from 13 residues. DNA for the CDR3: TGCAGTGCACTTGGGGCGGGAGAAGATACGCAGTATTTT. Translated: CSALGAGEDTQYF.

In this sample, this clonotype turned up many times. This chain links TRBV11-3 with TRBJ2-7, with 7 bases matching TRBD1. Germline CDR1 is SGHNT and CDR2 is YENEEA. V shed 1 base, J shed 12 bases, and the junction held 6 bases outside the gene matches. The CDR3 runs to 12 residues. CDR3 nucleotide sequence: TGTGCCAGCAGCTTAGGTACGGCAGGGGGGTACTTC. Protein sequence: CASSLGTAGGYF.

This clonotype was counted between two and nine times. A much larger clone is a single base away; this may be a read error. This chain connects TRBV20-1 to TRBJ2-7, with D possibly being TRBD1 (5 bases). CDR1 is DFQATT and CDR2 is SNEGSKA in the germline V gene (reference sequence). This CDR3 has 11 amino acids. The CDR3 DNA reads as TGCAGTGTTCGCAGGGCCTACGAGCAGTCCTTC. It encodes CSVRRAYEQSF.

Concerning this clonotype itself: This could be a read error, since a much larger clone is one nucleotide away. DNA for the CDR3: TGCAGTGCTAGAAGTAGCAGGGGCTCAACCGCCAATGAGCAGTTCTTC. Translation: CSARSSRGSTANEQFF. J is TRBJ2-1 and V is TRBV20-1, with D possibly being TRBD1 (6 bases). The germline V gene has CDR1 DFQATT and CDR2 SNEGSKA (reference sequence). The CDR3 consists of 16 residues. Trimming shortened V by 2 bases and J by 6 bases, and 20 bases separated the two germline ends.